This T cell receptor beta chain was identified during a study of blood T cell repertoires in COVID-19. V was trimmed by 1 base and J by 4 bases, leaving 9 bases between them. The CDR3 extends over 14 amino acids. Germline V gene sequence: CDR1 MNHNS, CDR2 SASEGT. Clones were sequenced by immunoSEQ multiplex PCR, and TCRdb holds only the in-frame ones, with some missing. Among about 68,000 clones listed, about 86% were seen once. This clonotype was obtained from a man aged 80 or over with COVID-19, enrolled during active disease. V is TRBV6-1 and J is TRBJ2-3; maybe TRBD1 (6 bases). The sequencing input was peripheral blood. The CDR3 DNA is TGTGCCAGCAGTGAAGGTGGGGGCCCAGATACGCAGTATTTT. Amino acid sequence: CASSEGGGPDTQYF.